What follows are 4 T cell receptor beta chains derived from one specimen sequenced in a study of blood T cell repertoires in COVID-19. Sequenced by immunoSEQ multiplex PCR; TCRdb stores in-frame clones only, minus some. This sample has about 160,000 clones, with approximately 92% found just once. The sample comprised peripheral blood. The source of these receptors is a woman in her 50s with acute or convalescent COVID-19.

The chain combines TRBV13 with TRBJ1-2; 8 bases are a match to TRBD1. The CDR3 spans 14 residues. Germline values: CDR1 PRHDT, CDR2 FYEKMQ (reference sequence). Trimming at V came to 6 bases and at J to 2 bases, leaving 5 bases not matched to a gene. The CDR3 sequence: CASSQTGVNYGYTF. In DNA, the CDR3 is TGTGCCAGCAGTCAGACAGGGGTGAACTATGGCTACACCTTC.

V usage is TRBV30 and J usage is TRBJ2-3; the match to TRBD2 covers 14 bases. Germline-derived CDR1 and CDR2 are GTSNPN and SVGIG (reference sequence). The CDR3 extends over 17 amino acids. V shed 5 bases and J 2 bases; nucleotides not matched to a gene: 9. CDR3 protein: CAWVELGLAGATDTQYF. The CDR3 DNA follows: TGTGCCTGGGTGGAGTTGGGACTAGCGGGGGCCACAGATACGCAGTATTTT.

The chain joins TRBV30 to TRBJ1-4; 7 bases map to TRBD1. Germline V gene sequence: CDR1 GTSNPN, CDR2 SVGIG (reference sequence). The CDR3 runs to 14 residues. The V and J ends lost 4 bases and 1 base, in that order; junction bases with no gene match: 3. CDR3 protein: CAWTAGGTNEKLFF. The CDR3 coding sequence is TGTGCCTGGACTGCAGGGGGAACTAATGAAAAACTGTTTTTT.

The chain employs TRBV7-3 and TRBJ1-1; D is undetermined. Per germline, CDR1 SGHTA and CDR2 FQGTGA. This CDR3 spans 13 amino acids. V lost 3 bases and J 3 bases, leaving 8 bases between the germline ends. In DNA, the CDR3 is TGTGCCAGCAGCTTGGAGTGGCACACTGAAGCTTTCTTT. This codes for CASSLEWHTEAFF.